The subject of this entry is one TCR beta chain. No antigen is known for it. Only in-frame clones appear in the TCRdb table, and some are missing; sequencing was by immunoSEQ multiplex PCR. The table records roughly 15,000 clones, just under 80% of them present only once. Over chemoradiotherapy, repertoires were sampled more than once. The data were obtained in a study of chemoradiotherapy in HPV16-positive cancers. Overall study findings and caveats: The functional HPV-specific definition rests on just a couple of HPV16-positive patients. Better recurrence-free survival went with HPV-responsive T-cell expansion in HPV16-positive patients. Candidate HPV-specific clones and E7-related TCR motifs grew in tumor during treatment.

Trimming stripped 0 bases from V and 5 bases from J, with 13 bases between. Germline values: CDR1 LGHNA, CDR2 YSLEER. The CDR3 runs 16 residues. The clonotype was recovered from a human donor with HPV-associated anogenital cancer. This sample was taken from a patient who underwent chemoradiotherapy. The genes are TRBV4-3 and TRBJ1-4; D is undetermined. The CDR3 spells CASSQDIRWRNEKLFF. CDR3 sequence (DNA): TGCGCCAGCAGCCAAGATATACGATGGCGAAATGAAAAACTGTTTTTT.